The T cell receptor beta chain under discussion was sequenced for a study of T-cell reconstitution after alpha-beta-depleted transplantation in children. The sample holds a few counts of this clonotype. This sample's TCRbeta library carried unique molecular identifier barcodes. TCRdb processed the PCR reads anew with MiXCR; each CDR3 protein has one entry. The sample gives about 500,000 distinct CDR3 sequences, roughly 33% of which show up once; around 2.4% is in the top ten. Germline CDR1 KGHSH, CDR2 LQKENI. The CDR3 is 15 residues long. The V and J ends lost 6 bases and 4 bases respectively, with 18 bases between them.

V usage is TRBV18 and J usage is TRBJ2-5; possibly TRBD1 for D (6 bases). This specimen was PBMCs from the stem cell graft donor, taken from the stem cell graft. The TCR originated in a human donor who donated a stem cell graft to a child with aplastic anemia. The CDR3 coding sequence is TGTGCCAGCTCGCCGGGACAAGGCTCTCGAGAGACCCAGTACTTC. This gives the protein CASSPGQGSRETQYF.